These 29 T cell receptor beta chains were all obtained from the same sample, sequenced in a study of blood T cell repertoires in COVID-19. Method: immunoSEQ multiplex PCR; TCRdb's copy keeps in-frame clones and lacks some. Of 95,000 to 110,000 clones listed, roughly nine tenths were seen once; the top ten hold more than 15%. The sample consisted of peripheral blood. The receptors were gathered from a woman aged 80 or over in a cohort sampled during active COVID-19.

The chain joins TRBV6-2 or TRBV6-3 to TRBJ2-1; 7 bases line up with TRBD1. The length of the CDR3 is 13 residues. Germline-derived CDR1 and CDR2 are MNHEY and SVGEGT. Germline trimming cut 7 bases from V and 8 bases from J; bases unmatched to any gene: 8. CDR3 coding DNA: TGTGCCAGCACCCCCGGGACAGTGGATGAGCAGTTCTTC. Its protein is CASTPGTVDEQFF.

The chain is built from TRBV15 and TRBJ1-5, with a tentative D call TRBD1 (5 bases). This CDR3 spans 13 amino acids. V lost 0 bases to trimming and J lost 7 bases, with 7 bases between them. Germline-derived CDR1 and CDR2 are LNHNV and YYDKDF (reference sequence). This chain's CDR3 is CATSRDPGQPQHF. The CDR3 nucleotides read TGTGCCACCAGCAGAGATCCAGGGCAGCCCCAGCATTTT. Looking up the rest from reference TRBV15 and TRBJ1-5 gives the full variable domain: DAMVIQNPRYQVTQFGKPVTLSCSQTLNHNVMYWYQQKSSQAPKLLFHYYDKDFNNEADTPDNFQSRRPNTSFCFLDIRSPGLGDTAMYLCATSRDPGQPQHFGDGTRLSIL.

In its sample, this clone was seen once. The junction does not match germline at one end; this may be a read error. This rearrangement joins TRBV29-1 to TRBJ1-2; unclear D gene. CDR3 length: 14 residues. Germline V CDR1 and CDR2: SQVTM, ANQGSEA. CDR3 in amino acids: CSVEERVLSYDYTF. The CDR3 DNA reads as TGCAGCGTTGAAGAGAGGGTTCTAAGCTATGACTACACCTTC.

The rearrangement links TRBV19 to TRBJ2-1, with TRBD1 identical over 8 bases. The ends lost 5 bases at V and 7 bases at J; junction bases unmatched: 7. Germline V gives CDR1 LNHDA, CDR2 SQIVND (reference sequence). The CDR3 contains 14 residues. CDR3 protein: CASSADRAGNEQFF. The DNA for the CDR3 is TGTGCCAGTAGTGCGGACAGGGCTGGGAATGAGCAGTTCTTC.

The CDR3 loop reads CASSLLAGASNEQFF. The CDR3 DNA reads TGTGCCAGCAGCTTGTTGGCGGGAGCCTCCAATGAGCAGTTCTTC. The chain is built from TRBV5-6 and TRBJ2-1; TRBD2 matches 7 bases. The CDR3 spans 15 residues. Germline lookup yields CDR1 SGHDT and CDR2 YYEEEE. Germline trimming cut 1 base from V and 6 bases from J; bases unmatched to any gene: 7.

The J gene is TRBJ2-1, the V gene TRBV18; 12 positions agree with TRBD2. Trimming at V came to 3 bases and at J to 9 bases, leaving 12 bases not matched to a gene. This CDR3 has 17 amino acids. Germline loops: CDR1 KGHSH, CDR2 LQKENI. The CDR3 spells CASSPYTSGGIGGEQFF. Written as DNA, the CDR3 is TGTGCCAGCTCACCGTATACTAGCGGGGGGATTGGTGGTGAGCAGTTCTTC. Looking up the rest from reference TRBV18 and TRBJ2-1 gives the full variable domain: NAGVMQNPRHLVRRRGQEARLRCSPMKGHSHVYWYRQLPEEGLKFMVYLQKENIIDESGMPKERFSAEFPKEGPSILRIQQVVRGDSAAYFCASSPYTSGGIGGEQFFGPGTRLTVL.

The chain's CDR3 is CASSLTRQETGELFF. The DNA of the CDR3 is TGCGCCAGCAGCCTTACGAGACAGGAGACCGGGGAGCTGTTTTTT. The genes are TRBV10-1 and TRBJ2-2; D is perhaps TRBD1 (6 bases). Between the trimmed V and J ends, which lost 6 bases and 5 bases, there was a span of 16 bases. The CDR3 spans 15 residues. Germline assignment: CDR1 WNHNN and CDR2 SYGVQD (reference sequence).

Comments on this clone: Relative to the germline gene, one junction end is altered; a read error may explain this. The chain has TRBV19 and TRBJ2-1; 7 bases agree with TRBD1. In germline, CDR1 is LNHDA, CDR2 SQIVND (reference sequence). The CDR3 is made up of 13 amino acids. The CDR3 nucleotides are TGTGCCAGTAGAATAGACAGGGTGAATGAGCAGTTCTTC. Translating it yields CASRIDRVNEQFF.

The DNA for the CDR3 is TGTGCCAGCGGAGCGGGGACCAGCTCCTACAATGAGCAGTTCTTC. It translates to CASGAGTSSYNEQFF. The chain has TRBV7-3 and TRBJ2-1, with TRBD2 identical over 7 bases. The CDR3 runs to 15 residues. CDR1 SGHTA and CDR2 FQGTGA come from the germline V gene. V shed 8 bases and J 0 bases; nucleotides not matched to a gene: 7.

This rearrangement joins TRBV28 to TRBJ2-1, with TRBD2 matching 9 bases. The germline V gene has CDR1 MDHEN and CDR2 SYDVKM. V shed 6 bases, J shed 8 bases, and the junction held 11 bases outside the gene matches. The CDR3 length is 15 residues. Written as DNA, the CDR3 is TGTGCCAGCAGGGGGAATAGCGGGAGACTGGATGAGCAGTTCTTC. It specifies CASRGNSGRLDEQFF. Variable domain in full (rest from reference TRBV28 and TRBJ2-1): DVKVTQSSRYLVKRTGEKVFLECVQDMDHENMFWYRQDPGLGLRLIYFSYDVKMKEKGDIPEGYSVSREKKERFSLILESASTNQTSMYLCASRGNSGRLDEQFFGPGTRLTVL.

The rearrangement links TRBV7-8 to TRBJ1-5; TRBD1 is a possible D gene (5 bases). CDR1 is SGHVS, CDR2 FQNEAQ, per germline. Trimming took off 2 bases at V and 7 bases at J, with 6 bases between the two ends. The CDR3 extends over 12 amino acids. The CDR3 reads CASSLQGQPQHF. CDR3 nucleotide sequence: TGTGCCAGCAGCTTACAGGGACAGCCCCAGCATTTT.

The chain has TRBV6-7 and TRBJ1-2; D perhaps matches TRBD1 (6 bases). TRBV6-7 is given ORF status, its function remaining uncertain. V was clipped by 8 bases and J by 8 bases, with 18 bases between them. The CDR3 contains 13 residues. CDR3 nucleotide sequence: TGTGCCAGCTCAGACAGGTTGGTTCGGGGCTACACCTTC. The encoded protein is CASSDRLVRGYTF.

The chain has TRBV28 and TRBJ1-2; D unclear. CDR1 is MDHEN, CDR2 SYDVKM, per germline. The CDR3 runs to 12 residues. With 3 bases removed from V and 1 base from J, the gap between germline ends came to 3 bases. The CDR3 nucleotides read TGTGCCAGCAGTTTCCTTAACTATGGCTACACCTTC. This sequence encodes CASSFLNYGYTF.

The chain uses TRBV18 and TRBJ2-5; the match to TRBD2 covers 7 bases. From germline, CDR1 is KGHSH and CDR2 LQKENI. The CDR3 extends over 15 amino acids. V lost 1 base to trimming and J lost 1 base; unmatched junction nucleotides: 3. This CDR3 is CASSPLRTSQETQYF. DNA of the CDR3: TGTGCCAGCTCACCACTCCGGACTAGCCAAGAGACCCAGTACTTC.

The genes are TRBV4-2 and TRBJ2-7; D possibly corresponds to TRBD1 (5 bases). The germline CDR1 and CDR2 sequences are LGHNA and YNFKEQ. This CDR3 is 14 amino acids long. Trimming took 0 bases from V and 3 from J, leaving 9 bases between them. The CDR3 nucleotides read TGTGCCAGCAGCCAAGAGCCCGACAGCTACGAGCAGTACTTC. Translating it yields CASSQEPDSYEQYF.

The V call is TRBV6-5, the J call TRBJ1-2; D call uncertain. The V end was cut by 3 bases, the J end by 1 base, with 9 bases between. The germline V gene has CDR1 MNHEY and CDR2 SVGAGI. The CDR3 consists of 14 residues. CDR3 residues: CASSYEADNYGYTF. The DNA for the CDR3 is TGTGCCAGCAGTTATGAGGCAGATAACTATGGCTACACCTTC.

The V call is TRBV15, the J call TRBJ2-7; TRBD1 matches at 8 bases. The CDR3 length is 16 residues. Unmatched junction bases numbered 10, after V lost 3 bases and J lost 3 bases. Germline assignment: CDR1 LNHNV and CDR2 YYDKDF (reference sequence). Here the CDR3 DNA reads TGTGCCACCAGCAGGGTTCAGGGGGCTTCCCTCTACGAGCAGTACTTC. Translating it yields CATSRVQGASLYEQYF.

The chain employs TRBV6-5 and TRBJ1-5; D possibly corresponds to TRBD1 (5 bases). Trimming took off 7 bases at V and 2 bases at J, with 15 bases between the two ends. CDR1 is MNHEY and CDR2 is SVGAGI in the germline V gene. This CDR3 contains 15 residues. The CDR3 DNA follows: TGTGCCAGCATCGAACAGGTTGCGGGCAATCAGCCCCAGCATTTT. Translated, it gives CASIEQVAGNQPQHF.

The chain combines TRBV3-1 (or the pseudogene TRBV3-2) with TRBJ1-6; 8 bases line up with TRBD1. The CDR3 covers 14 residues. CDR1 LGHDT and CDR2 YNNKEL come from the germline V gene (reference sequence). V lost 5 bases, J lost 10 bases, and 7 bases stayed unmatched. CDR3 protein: CASSFGQGRSPLHF. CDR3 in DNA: TGTGCCAGCAGCTTCGGACAGGGAAGGTCACCCCTCCACTTT.

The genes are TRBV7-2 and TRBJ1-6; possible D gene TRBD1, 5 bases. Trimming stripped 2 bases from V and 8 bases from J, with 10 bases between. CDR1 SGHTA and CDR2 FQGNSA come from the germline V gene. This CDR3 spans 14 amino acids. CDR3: CASSLRGPDSPLHF. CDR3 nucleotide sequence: TGTGCCAGCAGCTTAAGGGGTCCGGATTCACCCCTCCACTTT.

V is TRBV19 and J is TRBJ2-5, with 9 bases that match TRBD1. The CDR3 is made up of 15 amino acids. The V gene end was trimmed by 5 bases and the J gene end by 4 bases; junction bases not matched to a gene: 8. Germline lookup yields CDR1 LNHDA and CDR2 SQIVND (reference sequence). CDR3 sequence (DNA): TGTGCCAGTAGTCTGGGACAGGGATGGGGAGAGACCCAGTACTTC. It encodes CASSLGQGWGETQYF.

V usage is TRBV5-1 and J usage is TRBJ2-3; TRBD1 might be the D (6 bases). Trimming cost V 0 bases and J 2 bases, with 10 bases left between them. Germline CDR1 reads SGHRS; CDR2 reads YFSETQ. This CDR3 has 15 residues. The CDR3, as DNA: TGCGCCAGCAGCTTGGGGGGGCGCTCCACAGATACGCAGTATTTT. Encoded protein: CASSLGGRSTDTQYF.

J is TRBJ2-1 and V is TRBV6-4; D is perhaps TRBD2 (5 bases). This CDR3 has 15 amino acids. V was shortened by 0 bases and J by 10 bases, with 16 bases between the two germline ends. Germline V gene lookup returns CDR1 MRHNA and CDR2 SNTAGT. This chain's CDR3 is CASSDSSSSRGEQFF. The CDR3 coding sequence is TGTGCCAGCAGTGACTCGAGCTCGTCCCGGGGAGAGCAGTTCTTC.

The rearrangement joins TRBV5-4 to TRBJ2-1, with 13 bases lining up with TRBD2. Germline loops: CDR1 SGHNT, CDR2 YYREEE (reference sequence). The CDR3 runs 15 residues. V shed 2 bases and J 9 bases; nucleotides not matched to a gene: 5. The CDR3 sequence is CASSLGTSGDGEQFF. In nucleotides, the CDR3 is TGTGCCAGCAGCTTAGGGACTAGCGGGGACGGTGAGCAGTTCTTC.

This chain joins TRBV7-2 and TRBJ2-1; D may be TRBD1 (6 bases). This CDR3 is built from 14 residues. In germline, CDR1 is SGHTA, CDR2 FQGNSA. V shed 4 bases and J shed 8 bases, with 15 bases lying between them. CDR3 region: CASSWSGQQYEQFF. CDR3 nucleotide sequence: TGTGCCAGCAGCTGGTCAGGACAGCAGTATGAGCAGTTCTTC.

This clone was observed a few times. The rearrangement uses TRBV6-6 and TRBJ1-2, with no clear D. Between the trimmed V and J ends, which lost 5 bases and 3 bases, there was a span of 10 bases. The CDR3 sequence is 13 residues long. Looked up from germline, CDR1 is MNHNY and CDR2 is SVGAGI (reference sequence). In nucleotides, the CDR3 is TGTGCCAGCAGTACCTCCGCAGACTATGGCTACACCTTC. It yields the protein CASSTSADYGYTF.

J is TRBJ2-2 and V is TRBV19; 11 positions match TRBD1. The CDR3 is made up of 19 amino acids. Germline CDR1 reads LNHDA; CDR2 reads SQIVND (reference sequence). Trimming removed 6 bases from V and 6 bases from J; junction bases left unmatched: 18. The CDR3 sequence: CASRSMDRGRVREAGELFF. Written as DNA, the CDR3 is TGTGCCAGTAGGTCGATGGACAGGGGGCGAGTTAGGGAGGCCGGGGAGCTGTTTTTT.

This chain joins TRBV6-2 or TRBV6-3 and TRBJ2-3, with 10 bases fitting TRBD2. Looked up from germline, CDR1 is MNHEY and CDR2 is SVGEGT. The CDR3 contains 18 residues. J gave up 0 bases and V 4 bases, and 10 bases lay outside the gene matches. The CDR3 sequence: CASSFPLLAGTSTDTQYF. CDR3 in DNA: TGTGCCAGCAGTTTTCCCCTACTAGCGGGGACTAGCACAGATACGCAGTATTTT.

CDR3 sequence: CASTGGHYEQYF. CDR3 in DNA: TGTGCCAGCACAGGGGGGCACTACGAGCAGTACTTC. The rearrangement joins TRBV3-1 (or the pseudogene TRBV3-2) to TRBJ2-7; tentative D call: TRBD1 (7 bases). Trimming cost V 7 bases and J 3 bases, with 10 bases left between them. Germline CDR1 reads LGHDT; CDR2 reads YNNKEL (reference sequence). CDR3 length: 12 residues.